The clone carrying this TCR beta chain occurred once. Its cognate antigen is unknown. This specimen belongs to a study of shared clonotypes between healthy human individuals. Study-wide results and limits: Clonotype sharing across donors was expected to vary with sequencing depth.

The data were produced by immunoSEQ multiplex PCR, yet TCRdb's version contains in-frame clones alone and is incomplete. Here the sample spans hundreds of thousands of clones, roughly 79% being singletons. CDR3 size: 12 residues. Per the germline V gene, CDR1 is MDHEN and CDR2 is SYDVKM. The sequence came from a woman aged 40-49 years in good health. Some clones in this sample may be carry-over from other donors' samples. Sample: PBMCs. The chain recombines TRBV28 with TRBJ1-5; D unresolved. The CDR3 region has the DNA TGTACCTGCTGTAGAAGCAATCAGCCCCAGCATTTT. This encodes CTCCRSNQPQHF. The full variable domain, rest sourced from reference TRBV28 and TRBJ1-5, is DVKVTQSSRYLVKRTGEKVFLECVQDMDHENMFWYRQDPGLGLRLIYFSYDVKMKEKGDIPEGYSVSREKKERFSLILESASTNQTSMYLCTCCRSNQPQHFGDGTRLSIL.